This TCR beta chain stems from a study of T cell responses to AZD1222 COVID-19 vaccine. Overall study results and limits: Repertoires were obtained solely post-peak T cell response. Regions 160-218 and 743-854 held dominance among vaccine-associated CD4 TCRs, which spanned spike.

With respect to this clone: The antigen is unknown.

Clones were sequenced by immunoSEQ multiplex PCR, and TCRdb holds only the in-frame ones, with some missing. The data show around 200,000 clones, around nine tenths seen once. The ends were cut back, 5 bases at V and 1 base at J, with 14 bases in the middle. Germline V gene data show CDR1 as MNHEY and CDR2 as SVGAGI. The CDR3 runs 15 residues. This clonotype was sampled from an adult in good health. The chain links TRBV6-5 to TRBJ1-1; D is unclear. The sample was peripheral blood, taken on day 0 of AZD1222 vaccination. CDR3 sequence reads: CASSRFVGGNTEAFF. DNA of the CDR3: TGTGCCAGCAGTCGCTTTGTGGGAGGGAACACTGAAGCTTTCTTT.